A single sample is the source of the 11 T cell receptor beta chains below, sequenced in a study of control samples from healthy donors and cancer patients. The data were produced by immunoSEQ multiplex PCR, yet TCRdb's version contains in-frame clones alone and is incomplete. Of roughly 80,000 clones listed, about 88% are singletons. Sequencing used blood. These receptors came from a woman in her forties or fifties in good health.

The chain is built from TRBV7-2 and TRBJ2-7; 11 bases are shared with TRBD2. This CDR3 is 14 amino acids long. Germline assignment: CDR1 SGHTA and CDR2 FQGNSA. With 7 bases clipped from V and 3 bases from J, the junction kept 5 bases outside the gene matches. Written as DNA, the CDR3 is TGTGCCAGCACCCGACTAGCGGGGCGCTACGAGCAGTACTTC. Protein product: CASTRLAGRYEQYF.

This clone was observed a handful of times. This rearrangement joins TRBV6-1 to TRBJ2-1; TRBD1 matches at 12 bases. The junction had 2 bases not matched to a gene; V was cut back by 3 bases and J by 2 bases. The CDR3 length is 16 residues. CDR1 is MNHNS and CDR2 is SASEGT in the germline V gene. The CDR3: CASSDRDRGPYNEQFF. The CDR3 nucleotides are TGTGCCAGCAGTGATAGGGACAGGGGGCCCTACAATGAGCAGTTCTTC.

The V gene is TRBV5-3, the J gene TRBJ1-5; no clear D gene. TRBV5-3 counts as an open reading frame of uncertain function. The V and J ends lost 5 bases and 5 bases respectively, with 14 bases between them. CDR3 length: 14 residues. The CDR3 bases are TGTGCCAGAAGTACCGAGTCCGGGGATCAGCCCCAGCATTTT. Residues: CARSTESGDQPQHF.

The gene calls are TRBV30 and TRBJ1-2; TRBD1 matches 7 bases. Germline CDR1 GTSNPN, CDR2 SVGIG (reference sequence). After removal of 3 bases from V and 5 bases from J, the junction contained 9 bases not matched to a gene. The CDR3 is 14 amino acids. This CDR3 reads CAWSYTGTAYGYTF. In DNA form, the CDR3 reads TGTGCCTGGAGCTACACCGGGACAGCTTATGGCTACACCTTC.

The chain combines TRBV5-4 with TRBJ1-2, with TRBD1 as a possible D gene (5 bases). Trimming cost V 1 base and J 4 bases, with 14 bases left between them. The CDR3 runs 15 residues. Germline CDR1 and CDR2: SGHNT and YYREEE (reference sequence). This CDR3 is CASSLRDVALYGYTF. Written as DNA, the CDR3 is TGTGCCAGCAGCTTGCGGGACGTTGCTCTCTATGGCTACACCTTC.

The V call is TRBV5-1, the J call TRBJ2-7; weak D call: TRBD2 (6 bases). V shed 5 bases and J shed 4 bases, with 16 bases lying between them. The CDR3 covers 14 residues. Germline CDR1 reads SGHRS; CDR2 reads YFSETQ. The CDR3 loop is CASSLGLKEYEQYF. The CDR3, as DNA: TGCGCCAGCAGTCTAGGACTAAAGGAGTACGAGCAGTACTTC.

CDR3 in amino acids: CAWSVPSGGSGAFF. For the CDR3, the DNA is TGTGCCTGGAGTGTCCCTTCAGGGGGCTCAGGGGCTTTCTTT. The rearrangement uses TRBV30 and TRBJ1-1, with 8 positions matching TRBD1. Germline assignment: CDR1 GTSNPN and CDR2 SVGIG (reference sequence). V was pared by 0 bases and J by 11 bases, with 11 bases of the junction left unmatched. The CDR3 covers 14 residues.

The chain joins TRBV2 to TRBJ2-1; TRBD2 matches 10 bases. CDR3 length equals 14 residues. Germline-derived CDR1 and CDR2 are SNHLY and FYNNEI. The V gene end was trimmed by 10 bases and the J gene end by 7 bases; junction bases not matched to a gene: 10. CDR3 loop: CAIPLAGARNEQFF. The CDR3 DNA follows: TGTGCCATACCTCTAGCGGGGGCCAGAAATGAGCAGTTCTTC.

This chain joins TRBV7-9 and TRBJ2-5; D is perhaps TRBD2 (6 bases). The CDR3 runs to 16 residues. The V end was cut by 5 bases, the J end by 4 bases, with 20 bases between. CDR1 is SEHNR, CDR2 FQNEAQ, per germline (reference sequence). In nucleotides, the CDR3 is TGTGCCAGCAGCGTACTAACGACTAGTACCCGAGAGACCCAGTACTTC. Its translation is CASSVLTTSTRETQYF.

V and J are TRBV9 and TRBJ2-2; D might be TRBD1 or TRBD2, each matching 5 bases. This CDR3 contains 15 residues. The germline gives CDR1 SGDLS, CDR2 YYNGEE. Trimming removed 4 bases from V and 7 bases from J, with 17 bases in between. The CDR3 DNA is TGTGCCAGCAGCCCTAGCAGGCAGGGTGGCGGGGAGCTGTTTTTT. Translating it yields CASSPSRQGGGELFF.

This chain uses TRBV7-9 with TRBJ2-6; D ambiguous. CDR1 is SEHNR, CDR2 FQNEAQ, per germline (reference sequence). CDR3 length: 15 amino acids. V dropped 5 bases and J dropped 1 base, with 9 bases sitting between them. CDR3 bases: TGTGCCAGCAGCCTAAGGCGTTCTGGGGCCAACGTCCTGACTTTC. This gives the protein CASSLRRSGANVLTF.